These T cell receptor beta chains were read from a single sample in a study of OX40 agonist ivuxolimab in advanced cancers. Sequencing used immunoSEQ multiplex PCR; TCRdb keeps in-frame clones, though not all of them. Of tens of thousands of clones in the sample, over 75% are singletons; the top ten hold 35% to 40%. This specimen consisted of CD4+ or CD8+ T cells sorted from blood, obtained in a trial of the OX40 agonist ivuxolimab. Receptors were obtained from an adult with an advanced solid tumor such as melanoma, head and neck, liver or kidney cancer. The CDR3 runs from the conserved cysteine through the conserved F or W. A D gene is named only where the DNA matches it firmly. Rows give clone size only sometimes, using once, few, many, or a class for an expanded clone.

D gene: -; CDR3 length: 16; clone size: -; J gene: TRBJ1-1; V gene: TRBV2; CDR3 protein: CASRDPSDGVNTEAFF; CDR3 DNA: TGTGCCAGCAGAGACCCTTCCGACGGAGTGAACACTGAAGCTTTCTTT
D gene: -; CDR3 length: 14; clone size: -; J gene: TRBJ2-7; V gene: TRBV5-6; CDR3 protein: CASSSTFASYEQYF; CDR3 DNA: TGTGCCAGCAGCTCCACATTCGCCTCCTACGAGCAGTACTTC
D gene: -; CDR3 length: 12; clone size: -; J gene: TRBJ2-3; V gene: TRBV11-2; CDR3 protein: CASSPLADTQYF; CDR3 DNA: TGTGCCAGCAGCCCCTTGGCAGATACGCAGTATTTT
D gene: -; CDR3 length: 16; clone size: -; J gene: TRBJ1-1; V gene: TRBV18; CDR3 protein: CASSLKEGRRNTEAFF; CDR3 DNA: TGTGCCAGCTCACTGAAAGAGGGCAGGCGGAACACTGAAGCTTTCTTT
D gene: -; CDR3 length: 13; clone size: -; J gene: TRBJ2-1; V gene: TRBV7-6; CDR3 protein: CASSPGVQTEQFF; CDR3 DNA: TGTGCCAGCAGCCCAGGGGTACAGACGGAGCAGTTCTTC
D gene: TRBD2; CDR3 length: 16; clone size: -; J gene: TRBJ2-2; V gene: TRBV7-6; CDR3 protein: CASSRAAGGLTGELFF; CDR3 DNA: TGTGCCAGCAGCCGAGCCGCGGGGGGGCTCACCGGGGAGCTGTTTTTT
D gene: TRBD1; CDR3 length: 17; clone size: once; J gene: TRBJ1-5; V gene: TRBV2; CDR3 protein: CASSETERGQMNQPQHF; CDR3 DNA: TGTGCCAGCAGTGAGACCGAGCGGGGACAGATGAATCAGCCCCAGCATTTT
D gene: -; CDR3 length: 16; clone size: once; J gene: TRBJ1-6; V gene: TRBV7-1; CDR3 protein: CASSLAEASYNSPLHF; CDR3 DNA: TGTGCCAGCAGCTTAGCGGAGGCCTCCTATAATTCACCCCTCCACTTT
D gene: -; CDR3 length: 14; clone size: once; J gene: TRBJ1-2; V gene: TRBV27; CDR3 protein: CASSHNGGGDGYTF; CDR3 DNA: TGTGCCAGCAGTCACAATGGAGGGGGGGATGGCTACACCTTC
D gene: -; CDR3 length: 13; clone size: -; J gene: TRBJ1-2; V gene: TRBV11-2; CDR3 protein: CASSSRQEFGYTF; CDR3 DNA: TGTGCCAGCAGCTCCCGCCAGGAGTTTGGCTACACCTTC
D gene: -; CDR3 length: 14; clone size: -; J gene: TRBJ2-5; V gene: TRBV6-5; CDR3 protein: CASSEGRGQETQYF; CDR3 DNA: TGTGCCAGCAGTGAGGGGAGGGGGCAAGAGACCCAGTACTTC
D gene: -; CDR3 length: 16; clone size: once; J gene: TRBJ1-1; V gene: TRBV9; CDR3 protein: CASSRSSRPLNTEAFF; CDR3 DNA: TGTGCCAGCAGTCGTAGTAGTCGTCCACTGAACACTGAAGCTTTCTTT
D gene: -; CDR3 length: 13; clone size: -; J gene: TRBJ2-7; V gene: TRBV27; CDR3 protein: CASSLTGPYEQYF; CDR3 DNA: TGTGCCAGCAGTTTGACAGGACCCTACGAGCAGTACTTC
D gene: -; CDR3 length: 16; clone size: few; J gene: TRBJ2-6; V gene: TRBV13; CDR3 protein: CASRVWGASGANVLTF; CDR3 DNA: TGTGCCAGCAGGGTGTGGGGGGCCTCTGGGGCCAACGTCCTGACTTTC
D gene: -; CDR3 length: 12; clone size: -; J gene: TRBJ1-2; V gene: TRBV25-1; CDR3 protein: CASSEFGNGYTF; CDR3 DNA: TGTGCCAGCAGTGAATTTGGCAACGGCTACACCTTC
D gene: -; CDR3 length: 14; clone size: -; J gene: TRBJ2-7; V gene: TRBV9; CDR3 protein: CASSVEDEYYEQYF; CDR3 DNA: TGTGCCAGCAGCGTAGAGGATGAATACTACGAGCAGTACTTC
D gene: TRBD1; CDR3 length: 14; clone size: once; J gene: TRBJ2-2; V gene: TRBV9; CDR3 protein: CASSGQGAIGELFF; CDR3 DNA: TGTGCCAGCAGCGGACAGGGGGCTATCGGGGAGCTGTTTTTT